The 24 T cell receptor beta chains presented below share a single source sample, sequenced in a study of T cell responses to AZD1222 COVID-19 vaccine. Sequenced by immunoSEQ multiplex PCR; TCRdb stores in-frame clones only, minus some. The repertoire holds about 99,000 clones, with approximately 88% as singletons. The material sequenced was peripheral blood, taken on day 0 of AZD1222 vaccination. Receptors were obtained from an adult in good health.

The chain carries TRBV6-2 or TRBV6-3 and TRBJ1-6; 9 positions agree with TRBD1. The CDR3 totals 13 residues. Trimming removed 4 bases from V and 10 bases from J; junction bases left unmatched: 2. CDR1 MNHEY and CDR2 SVGEGT come from the germline V gene. The DNA for the CDR3 is TGTGCCAGCAGTTTGACAGGGGGATCACCCCTCCACTTT. Translation gives CASSLTGGSPLHF.

The V gene is TRBV6-5, the J gene TRBJ2-7; D is unresolved. Trimming pared 2 bases from V and 6 bases from J, leaving 11 bases between. The CDR3 spans 13 residues. Germline CDR1 reads MNHEY; CDR2 reads SVGAGI. Here the CDR3 reads CASSYRVGPEQYF. CDR3 in DNA: TGTGCCAGCAGTTACAGGGTGGGTCCCGAGCAGTACTTC.

This rearrangement joins TRBV10-3 to TRBJ1-2, with TRBD1 as a possible D gene (5 bases). V was cut by 4 bases and J by 1 base, with 10 bases left in between. The CDR3 extends over 14 amino acids. In germline, CDR1 is ENHRY, CDR2 SYGVKD. Here the CDR3 reads CAISAGSRNYGYTF. The CDR3 DNA is TGTGCCATCAGTGCAGGGTCCCGTAACTATGGCTACACCTTC.

The V and J genes are TRBV7-9 and TRBJ1-1, with D perhaps TRBD1 (6 bases). The length of the CDR3 is 14 residues. The germline V gene has CDR1 SEHNR and CDR2 FQNEAQ (reference sequence). Trimming cost V 0 bases and J 12 bases, with 17 bases left between them. The CDR3 coding sequence is TGTGCCAGCAGCTTAGCGGGGGCAGGGAAAACGACTTTCTTT. Residues: CASSLAGAGKTTFF.

As regards this clone: This specimen includes other DNA sequences encoding the same CDR3. The V gene is TRBV6-5, the J gene TRBJ1-3; D not certain. The CDR3 has 15 amino acids. Germline lookup yields CDR1 MNHEY and CDR2 SVGAGI. V gave up 0 bases and J gave up 0 bases, with 6 bases separating them. CDR3 nucleotides: TGTGCCAGCAGTTACTCCCGGTTCTCTGGAAACACCATATATTTT. Its translation is CASSYSRFSGNTIYF.

In DNA, the CDR3 is TGTGCCAGCAGCTTGGACCAGACCCAGTACTTC. Its protein product is CASSLDQTQYF. The V call is TRBV5-4, the J call TRBJ2-5; D remains ambiguous. Trimming shortened V by 0 bases and J by 6 bases, and 3 bases separated the two germline ends. Germline V gene lookup returns CDR1 SGHNT and CDR2 YYREEE (reference sequence). The CDR3 covers 11 residues.

V and J are TRBV24-1 and TRBJ2-1, with 10 bases matching TRBD2. The CDR3 extends over 15 amino acids. The V and J ends lost 5 bases and 8 bases, in that order; junction bases with no gene match: 8. Germline values: CDR1 KGHDR, CDR2 SFDVKD. Here the CDR3 reads CATSGSSGGIDEQFF. CDR3 nucleotide sequence: TGTGCCACCAGTGGGTCTAGCGGGGGAATAGATGAGCAGTTCTTC.

The chain has TRBV5-1 and TRBJ2-3, with 10 bases fitting TRBD2. J lost 6 bases, V lost 5 bases, and 9 bases had no gene match. From germline, CDR1 is SGHRS and CDR2 YFSETQ. CDR3 length equals 15 residues. Written as DNA, the CDR3 is TGCGCCAGCAGTTCGCTAGCGGGAGTAGGGGATACGCAGTATTTT. Its translation: CASSSLAGVGDTQYF.

This chain joins TRBV10-2 and TRBJ2-4; TRBD1 matches at 9 bases. This CDR3 is built from 15 residues. CDR1 and CDR2 from the germline V gene are WSHSY and SAAADI. Trimming at V came to 4 bases and at J to 6 bases, leaving 7 bases not matched to a gene. The CDR3 region has the DNA TGCGCCAGCAGTGTGACGGGACAGGGCTTAAACATTCAGTACTTC. Its translation: CASSVTGQGLNIQYF.

This CDR3 reads CASSPVEGGTEAFF. As DNA, the CDR3 is TGTGCCAGCTCACCGGTGGAAGGGGGCACTGAAGCTTTCTTT. V gene TRBV18 combines with J gene TRBJ1-1; weak D call: TRBD1 (6 bases). CDR3 length equals 14 residues. CDR1 and CDR2 from the germline V gene are KGHSH and LQKENI. Trimming took off 3 bases at V and 4 bases at J, with 12 bases between the two ends.

This chain links TRBV28 with TRBJ1-2, with D unclear. CDR1 is MDHEN and CDR2 is SYDVKM in the germline V gene. This CDR3 has 12 residues. The CDR3 is CPQRDINYGYTF. The DNA for the CDR3 is TGTCCTCAAAGGGATATTAACTATGGCTACACCTTC.

CDR3 loop: CATSDRTGRAHNEQFF. DNA of the CDR3: TGTGCCACCAGTGATCGGACAGGGAGAGCTCACAATGAGCAGTTCTTC. The chain carries TRBV24-1 and TRBJ2-1; 8 bases line up with TRBD1. In germline, CDR1 is KGHDR, CDR2 SFDVKD. The CDR3 extends over 16 amino acids. V trimming: 3 bases; J trimming: 5 bases; junction bases outside the gene matches: 8.

The chain uses TRBV20-1 and TRBJ2-2; D remains ambiguous. Germline assignment: CDR1 DFQATT and CDR2 SNEGSKA (reference sequence). Trimming pared 3 bases from V and 4 bases from J, leaving 12 bases between. This CDR3 comprises 14 residues. The CDR3 loop is CSASDRVSTGELFF. The CDR3 bases are TGCAGTGCTAGTGATCGGGTTAGCACCGGGGAGCTGTTTTTT.

This sequence joins TRBV5-1 and TRBJ2-1; maybe TRBD1 (5 bases). CDR3 length: 18 amino acids. The germline CDR1 and CDR2 sequences are SGHRS and YFSETQ. V lost 1 base and J 2 bases, leaving 19 bases between the germline ends. CDR3 sequence: CASSLMLLTAGTYNEQFF. The DNA for the CDR3 is TGCGCCAGCAGCTTGATGCTTCTAACGGCAGGGACCTACAATGAGCAGTTCTTC.

The chain joins TRBV12-3 or TRBV12-4 to TRBJ2-1, with D unclear. This CDR3 contains 13 residues. Trimming pared 8 bases from V and 0 bases from J, leaving 8 bases between. The CDR3, as DNA: TGTGCCAGCGTGGGTAGCTCCTACAATGAGCAGTTCTTC. Its protein is CASVGSSYNEQFF.

V gene TRBV12-5 combines with J gene TRBJ2-5; D may be TRBD2 (6 bases). CDR1 and CDR2 from the germline V gene are LGHNT and FRNRAP. With 5 bases removed from V and 2 bases from J, the gap between germline ends came to 18 bases. The CDR3 runs to 16 residues. CDR3 protein: CASGLTSGSYQETQYF. The CDR3 nucleotides are TGTGCTAGTGGTCTCACGAGCGGGTCCTATCAAGAGACCCAGTACTTC.

This chain connects TRBV12-5 to TRBJ2-7; D is possibly TRBD1 (5 bases). The CDR3 spans 18 residues. CDR1 and CDR2 (germline): LGHNT, FRNRAP. The V gene lost 4 bases and the J gene lost 0 bases, with 22 bases spanning the gap. The CDR3 reads CASGSILPRQRPSYEQYF. The CDR3 DNA is TGTGCTAGTGGTTCCATATTGCCGCGACAGCGCCCCTCCTACGAGCAGTACTTC.

The J gene is TRBJ1-4, the V gene TRBV28; 11 bases agree with TRBD1. The CDR3 has 15 amino acids. V dropped 5 bases and J dropped 6; count of bases not matched to a gene: 5. Germline assignment: CDR1 MDHEN and CDR2 SYDVKM. CDR3 sequence: CASSPPDRGHEKLFF. The CDR3 region has the DNA TGTGCCAGCAGTCCCCCGGACAGGGGGCATGAAAAACTGTTTTTT.

The chain carries TRBV7-3 and TRBJ1-5, with D unresolved. The germline CDR1 and CDR2 sequences are SGHTA and FQGTGA. This CDR3 region has 13 residues. The V end was cut by 3 bases, the J end by 4 bases, with 7 bases between. Here the CDR3 DNA reads TGTGCCAGCAGCTTTGAGCATAATCAGCCCCAGCATTTT. As protein: CASSFEHNQPQHF.

In its sample, this clone was seen once. V is TRBV6-2 or TRBV6-3 and J is TRBJ1-1; D remains ambiguous. Per the germline V gene, CDR1 is MNHEY and CDR2 is SVGEGT. This CDR3 has 12 residues. The V gene lost 5 bases and the J gene lost 8 bases, with 12 bases spanning the gap. CDR3 loop: CASSNPPPEAFF. The DNA for the CDR3 is TGTGCCAGCAGTAACCCTCCCCCGGAAGCTTTCTTT.

The chain employs TRBV7-8 and TRBJ2-5; TRBD2 agrees at 14 bases. The CDR3 covers 17 residues. CDR1 and CDR2 (germline): SGHVS, FQNEAQ. V shed 5 bases, J shed 5 bases, and the junction held 10 bases outside the gene matches. Here the CDR3 reads CASSDGQGLAGVETQYF. DNA of the CDR3: TGTGCCAGCAGCGACGGACAGGGACTAGCGGGAGTTGAGACCCAGTACTTC. The full variable domain, completed using reference TRBV7-8 and TRBJ2-5, is GAGVSQSPRYKVAKRGQDVALRCDPISGHVSLFWYQQALGQGPEFLTYFQNEAQLDKSGLPSDRFFAERPEGSVSTLKIQRTQQEDSAVYLCASSDGQGLAGVETQYFGPGTRLLVL.

The rearrangement joins TRBV30 to TRBJ1-2; 9 bases align to TRBD1. This CDR3 has 14 amino acids. In germline, CDR1 is GTSNPN, CDR2 SVGIG (reference sequence). V lost 2 bases to trimming and J lost 2 bases; unmatched junction nucleotides: 3. The CDR3 bases are TGTGCCTGGAGTTTCGGACAGGGGAACTATGGCTACACCTTC. Its translation: CAWSFGQGNYGYTF.

The chain has TRBV6-6 and TRBJ1-4; D is undetermined. CDR1 and CDR2 (germline): MNHNY, SVGAGI (reference sequence). The CDR3 sequence is 14 residues long. Trimming took off 7 bases at V and 3 bases at J, with 12 bases between the two ends. CDR3 residues: CASNERESNEKLFF. In DNA form, the CDR3 reads TGTGCCAGCAACGAAAGGGAGTCTAATGAAAAACTGTTTTTT.

This sequence joins TRBV27 and TRBJ2-1, with 8 bases aligning to TRBD2. The V segment lost 0 bases and the J segment 3 bases; nucleotides outside the gene matches: 1. The CDR3 spans 15 residues. Germline-derived CDR1 and CDR2 are MNHEY and SMNVEV (reference sequence). The CDR3 DNA sequence: TGTGCCAGCAGTTTATCACTAGCGGACTACAATGAGCAGTTCTTC. Residues: CASSLSLADYNEQFF.